Detailed here is one T cell receptor beta chain. This specimen belongs to a study of cytomegalovirus exposure and HLA in healthy donors. Germline V gives CDR1 GTSNPN, CDR2 SVGIG (reference sequence). The CDR3 is made up of 15 amino acids. Trimming took 3 bases from V and 4 from J; bases not matched to a gene: 8. The PCR contained 60 Vbeta and 13 Jbeta primers. As processed by the authors: An analysis performed later counted about 80 million unique TCR beta chains (roughly 11 million of them shared). The method was immunoSEQ multiplex PCR; TCRdb's version includes in-frame clones alone and lacks a portion of them. V, J and clone size are those of that table, while D and trimming were read from the DNA. The sample has under 250,000 clones; roughly 80% are singletons.

The chain joins TRBV30 to TRBJ1-5; TRBD1 agrees at 8 bases. Sequencing was carried out using PBMCs. The clonotype comes from a man in his forties in good health and CMV-seropositive. The CDR3 bases are TGTGCCTGGAGAGCCGACAGGGGTGCGAATCAGCCCCAGCATTTT. It encodes CAWRADRGANQPQHF. The variable domain in full, completed from reference TRBV30 and TRBJ1-5, reads SQTIHQWPATLVQPVGSPLSLECTVEGTSNPNLYWYRQAAGRGLQLLFYSVGIGQISSEVPQNLSASRPQDRQFILSSKKLLLSDSGFYLCAWRADRGANQPQHFGDGTRLSIL.